This T cell receptor beta chain is from a study of cytomegalovirus exposure and HLA in healthy donors. Study-wide results and caveats: The authors later found TCR association rates varying by HLA locus, with DRB1 most and HLA-C fewest.

The CDR3 length is 20 residues. J gave up 5 bases and V 4 bases, and 24 bases lay outside the gene matches. Germline V gene data show CDR1 as LNHDA and CDR2 as SQIVND (reference sequence). The study ran its PCR with 60 Vbeta and 13 Jbeta primers. This table comes from immunoSEQ multiplex PCR, and its TCRdb copy is limited to in-frame clones, with some not included. The repertoire holds tens of thousands of clones, roughly 77% seen once, with roughly 14% in the top ten. A few counts support this clone. Antigen unknown. Sequenced input: PBMCs. The sequence came from a woman in her thirties or forties in good health and CMV-seropositive. The J gene is TRBJ2-5, the V gene TRBV19, with 8 bases fitting TRBD2. CDR3 region: CASSKRTLGFAGGVLETQYF. As DNA, the CDR3 is TGTGCCAGTAGTAAAAGGACCCTCGGTTTTGCGGGGGGCGTCCTGGAGACCCAGTACTTC.